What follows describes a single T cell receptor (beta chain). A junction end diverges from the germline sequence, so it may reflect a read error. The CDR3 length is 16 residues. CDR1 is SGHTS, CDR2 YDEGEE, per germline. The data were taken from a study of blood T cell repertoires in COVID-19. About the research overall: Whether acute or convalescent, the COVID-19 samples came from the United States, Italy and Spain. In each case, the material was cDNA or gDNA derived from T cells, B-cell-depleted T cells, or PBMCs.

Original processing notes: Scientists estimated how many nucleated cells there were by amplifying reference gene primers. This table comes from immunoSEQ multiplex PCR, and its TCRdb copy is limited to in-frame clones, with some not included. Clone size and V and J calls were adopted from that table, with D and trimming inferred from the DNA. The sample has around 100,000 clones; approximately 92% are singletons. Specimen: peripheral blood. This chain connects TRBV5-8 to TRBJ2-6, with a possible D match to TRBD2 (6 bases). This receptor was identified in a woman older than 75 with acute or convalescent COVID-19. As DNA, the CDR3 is TGTGCCAGCAGGTTGGGAGGACTCTCTGGGGCCAACGTCCTGACTTTC. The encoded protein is CASRLGGLSGANVLTF.